This entry describes one TCR beta chain. Trimming stripped 6 bases from V and 3 bases from J, with 17 bases between. CDR3 length: 15 residues. CDR1 and CDR2 from the germline V gene are SGDLS and YYNGEE. Study processing details: By means of reference gene primer amplification, nucleated cell counts were estimated. TCRdb keeps only in-frame clones here, not all; method: immunoSEQ multiplex PCR. V and J calls plus clone size are reproduced from that table; the DNA served to infer D and trimming. In the table there are 30,000 to 35,000 clones, around 90% of which are singletons. The record originates from a study of blood T cell repertoires in COVID-19. Study-level background: Acute and convalescent COVID-19 specimens originated in the United States, Italy and Spain.

The sequenced material came from peripheral blood. The chain recombines TRBV9 with TRBJ2-3; perhaps TRBD1 as D (6 bases). This clonotype originated in a man aged 65 to 79 with acute or convalescent COVID-19. The CDR3 is CASTPGAGETDTQYF. Here the CDR3 DNA reads TGTGCCAGCACCCCCGGGGCAGGGGAAACAGATACGCAGTATTTT.